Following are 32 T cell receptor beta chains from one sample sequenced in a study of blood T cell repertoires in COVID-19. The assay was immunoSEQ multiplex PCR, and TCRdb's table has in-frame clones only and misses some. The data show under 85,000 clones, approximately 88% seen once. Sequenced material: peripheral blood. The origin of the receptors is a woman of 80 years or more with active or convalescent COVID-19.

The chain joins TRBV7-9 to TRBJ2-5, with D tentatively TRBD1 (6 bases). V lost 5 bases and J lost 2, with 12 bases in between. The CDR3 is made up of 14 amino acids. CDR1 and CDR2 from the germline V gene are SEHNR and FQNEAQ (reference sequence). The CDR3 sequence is CASSRDRRQETQYF. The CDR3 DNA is TGTGCCAGCAGCCGTGACAGGCGTCAAGAGACCCAGTACTTC.

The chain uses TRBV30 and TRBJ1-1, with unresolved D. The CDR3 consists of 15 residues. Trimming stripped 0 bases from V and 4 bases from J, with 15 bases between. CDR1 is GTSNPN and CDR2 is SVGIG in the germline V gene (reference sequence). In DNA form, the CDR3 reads TGTGCCTGGAGTGTCAAGGGAGGGTCGGGCACTGAAGCTTTCTTT. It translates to CAWSVKGGSGTEAFF.

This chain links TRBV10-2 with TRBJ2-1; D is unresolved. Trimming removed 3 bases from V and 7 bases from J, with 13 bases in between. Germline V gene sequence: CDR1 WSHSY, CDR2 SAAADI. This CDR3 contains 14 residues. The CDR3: CASSDTVYGNEQFF. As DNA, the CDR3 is TGCGCCAGCAGTGATACAGTGTACGGAAATGAGCAGTTCTTC.

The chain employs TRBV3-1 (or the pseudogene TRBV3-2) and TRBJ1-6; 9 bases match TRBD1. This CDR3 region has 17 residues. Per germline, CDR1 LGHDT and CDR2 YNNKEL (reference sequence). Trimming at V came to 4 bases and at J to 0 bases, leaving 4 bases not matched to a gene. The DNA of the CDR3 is TGTGCCAGCAGCCGGGACAGGGCCAGCTCCTATAATTCACCCCTCCACTTT. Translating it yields CASSRDRASSYNSPLHF.

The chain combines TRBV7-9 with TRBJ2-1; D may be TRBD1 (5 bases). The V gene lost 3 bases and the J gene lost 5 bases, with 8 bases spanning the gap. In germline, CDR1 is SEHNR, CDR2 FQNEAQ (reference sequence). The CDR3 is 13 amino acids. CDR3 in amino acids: CASSFGANNEQFF. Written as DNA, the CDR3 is TGTGCCAGCAGCTTTGGGGCTAACAATGAGCAGTTCTTC.

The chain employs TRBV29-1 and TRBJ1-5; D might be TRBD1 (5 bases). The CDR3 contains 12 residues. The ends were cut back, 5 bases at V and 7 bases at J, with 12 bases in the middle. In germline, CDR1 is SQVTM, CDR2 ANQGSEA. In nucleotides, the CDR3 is TGCAGCGTTAGGGACTGGGGGCAGCCCCAGCATTTT. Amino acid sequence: CSVRDWGQPQHF. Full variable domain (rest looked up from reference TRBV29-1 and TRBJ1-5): SAVISQKPSRDICQRGTSLTIQCQVDSQVTMMFWYRQQPGQSLTLIATANQGSEATYESGFVIDKFPISRPNLTFSTLTVSNMSPEDSSIYLCSVRDWGQPQHFGDGTRLSIL.

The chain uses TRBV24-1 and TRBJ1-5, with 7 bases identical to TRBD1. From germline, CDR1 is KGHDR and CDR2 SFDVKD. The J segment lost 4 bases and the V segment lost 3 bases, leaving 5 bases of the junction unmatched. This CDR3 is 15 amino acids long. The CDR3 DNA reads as TGTGCCACCAGTGATGGGCCAGGGGGGAATCAGCCCCAGCATTTT. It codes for CATSDGPGGNQPQHF.

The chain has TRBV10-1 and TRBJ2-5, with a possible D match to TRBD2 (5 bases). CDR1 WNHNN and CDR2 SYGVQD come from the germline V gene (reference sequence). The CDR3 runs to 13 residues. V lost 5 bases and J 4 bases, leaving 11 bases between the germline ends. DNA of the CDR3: TGCGCCAGCAGTCCGGGGAGCGGAGAGACCCAGTACTTC. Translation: CASSPGSGETQYF.

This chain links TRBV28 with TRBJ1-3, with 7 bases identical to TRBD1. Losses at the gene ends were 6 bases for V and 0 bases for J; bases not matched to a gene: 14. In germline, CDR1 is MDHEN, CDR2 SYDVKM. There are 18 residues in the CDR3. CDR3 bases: TGTGCCAGCAGACCTGGGACAGTCCGCCTTTACTCTGGAAACACCATATATTTT. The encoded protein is CASRPGTVRLYSGNTIYF.

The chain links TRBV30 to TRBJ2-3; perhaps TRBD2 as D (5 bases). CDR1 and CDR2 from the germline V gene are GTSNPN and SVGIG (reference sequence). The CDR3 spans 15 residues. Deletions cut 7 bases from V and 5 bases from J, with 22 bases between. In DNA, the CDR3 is TGTGCCTCGTCCCCAGTTGGGAGATCGGAAGATACGCAGTATTTT. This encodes CASSPVGRSEDTQYF.

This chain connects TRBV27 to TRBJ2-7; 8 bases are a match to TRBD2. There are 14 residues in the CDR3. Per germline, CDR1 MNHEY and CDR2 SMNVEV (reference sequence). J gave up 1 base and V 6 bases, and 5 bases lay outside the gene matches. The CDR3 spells CASSPGGVSYEQYF. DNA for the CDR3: TGTGCCAGCAGCCCCGGGGGGGTGTCCTACGAGCAGTACTTC.

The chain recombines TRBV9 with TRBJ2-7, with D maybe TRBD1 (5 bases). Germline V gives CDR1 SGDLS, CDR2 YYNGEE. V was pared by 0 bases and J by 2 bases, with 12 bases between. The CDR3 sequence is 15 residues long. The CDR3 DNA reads TGTGCCAGCAGCGTAGCCCCGACAGCCACCTACGAGCAGTACTTC. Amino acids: CASSVAPTATYEQYF.

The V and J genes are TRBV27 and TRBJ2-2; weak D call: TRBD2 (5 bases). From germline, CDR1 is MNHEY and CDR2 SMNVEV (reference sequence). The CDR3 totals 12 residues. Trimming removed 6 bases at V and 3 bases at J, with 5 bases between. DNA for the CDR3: TGTGCCAGCAGGAGGGACACCGGGGAGCTGTTTTTT. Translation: CASRRDTGELFF.

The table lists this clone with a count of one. This CDR3 is CASSLVPSGARPYEQYF. CDR3 bases: TGCGCCAGCAGCTTGGTTCCTAGCGGGGCGAGGCCCTACGAGCAGTACTTC. The rearrangement uses TRBV5-1 and TRBJ2-7; 9 bases fit TRBD2. The junction had 9 bases not matched to a gene; V was cut back by 0 bases and J by 2 bases. The CDR3 runs to 17 residues. Per germline, CDR1 SGHRS and CDR2 YFSETQ.

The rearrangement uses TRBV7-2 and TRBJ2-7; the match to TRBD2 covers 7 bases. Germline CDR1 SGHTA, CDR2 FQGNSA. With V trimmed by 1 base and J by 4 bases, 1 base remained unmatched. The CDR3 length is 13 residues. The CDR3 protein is CASSLGGRYEQYF. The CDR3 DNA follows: TGTGCCAGCAGCTTAGGCGGGAGATACGAGCAGTACTTC. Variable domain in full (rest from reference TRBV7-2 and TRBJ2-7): GAGVSQSPSNKVTEKGKDVELRCDPISGHTALYWYRQSLGQGLEFLIYFQGNSAPDKSGLPSDRFSAERTGGSVSTLTIQRTQQEDSAVYLCASSLGGRYEQYFGPGTRLTVT.

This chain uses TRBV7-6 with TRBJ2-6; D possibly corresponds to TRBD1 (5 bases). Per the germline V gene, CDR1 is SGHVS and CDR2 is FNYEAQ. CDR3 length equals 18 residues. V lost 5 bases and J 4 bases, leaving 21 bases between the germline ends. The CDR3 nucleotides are TGTGCCAGCAGCCGGATCGGACCCCCAGGGCGAGGGGCCAACGTCCTGACTTTC. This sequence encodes CASSRIGPPGRGANVLTF. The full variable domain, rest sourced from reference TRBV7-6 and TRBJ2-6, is GAGVSQSPRYKVTKRGQDVALRCDPISGHVSLYWYRQALGQGPEFLTYFNYEAQQDKSGLPNDRFSAERPEGSISTLTIQRTEQRDSAMYRCASSRIGPPGRGANVLTFGAGSRLTVL.

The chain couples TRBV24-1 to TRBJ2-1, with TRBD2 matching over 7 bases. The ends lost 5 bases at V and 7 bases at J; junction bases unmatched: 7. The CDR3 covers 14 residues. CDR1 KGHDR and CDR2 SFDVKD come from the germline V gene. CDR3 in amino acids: CATSVASGLNEQFF. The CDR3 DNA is TGTGCCACCAGTGTGGCTAGCGGTTTGAATGAGCAGTTCTTC.

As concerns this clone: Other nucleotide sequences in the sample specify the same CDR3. The CDR3 nucleotides read TGTGCCAGCAGCCTAGGGGGTTCACCCCTCCACTTT. This encodes CASSLGGSPLHF. V is TRBV28 and J is TRBJ1-6; possibly TRBD1 for D (6 bases). This CDR3 has 12 amino acids. V gave up 6 bases and J gave up 9 bases, with 9 bases separating them. From germline, CDR1 is MDHEN and CDR2 SYDVKM.

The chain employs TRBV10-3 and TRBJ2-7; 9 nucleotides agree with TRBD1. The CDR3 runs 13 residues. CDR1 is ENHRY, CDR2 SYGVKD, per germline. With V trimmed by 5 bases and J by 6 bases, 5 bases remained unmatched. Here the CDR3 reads CAISRQGDVEQYF. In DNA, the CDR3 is TGTGCCATCAGTAGACAGGGGGACGTCGAGCAGTACTTC.

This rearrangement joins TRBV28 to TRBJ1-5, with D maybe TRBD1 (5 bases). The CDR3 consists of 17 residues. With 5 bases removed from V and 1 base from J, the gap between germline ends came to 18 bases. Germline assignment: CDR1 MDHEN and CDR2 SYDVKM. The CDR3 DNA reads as TGTGCCAGCAGTCCCCGGGACTGGGGCGTCAGCAATCAGCCCCAGCATTTT. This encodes CASSPRDWGVSNQPQHF.

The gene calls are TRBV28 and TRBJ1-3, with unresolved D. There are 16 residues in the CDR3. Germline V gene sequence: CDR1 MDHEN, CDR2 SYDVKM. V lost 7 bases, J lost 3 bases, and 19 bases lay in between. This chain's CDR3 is CASKTLPGEDGNTIYF. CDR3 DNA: TGTGCCAGCAAAACCTTACCCGGGGAAGATGGAAACACCATATATTTT.

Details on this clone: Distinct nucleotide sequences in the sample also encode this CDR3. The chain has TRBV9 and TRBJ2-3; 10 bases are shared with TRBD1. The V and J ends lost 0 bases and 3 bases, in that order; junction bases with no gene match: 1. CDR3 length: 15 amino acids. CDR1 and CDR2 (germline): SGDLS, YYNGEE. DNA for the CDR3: TGTGCCAGCAGCGTAGGACAGGGGGCAACAGATACGCAGTATTTT. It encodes CASSVGQGATDTQYF.

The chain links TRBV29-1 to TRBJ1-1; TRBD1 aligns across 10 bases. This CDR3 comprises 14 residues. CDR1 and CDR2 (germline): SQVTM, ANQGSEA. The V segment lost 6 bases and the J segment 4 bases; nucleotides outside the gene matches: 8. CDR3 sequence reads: CSVGSDRGSTEAFF. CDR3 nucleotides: TGCAGCGTCGGGTCGGACAGGGGGAGCACTGAAGCTTTCTTT.

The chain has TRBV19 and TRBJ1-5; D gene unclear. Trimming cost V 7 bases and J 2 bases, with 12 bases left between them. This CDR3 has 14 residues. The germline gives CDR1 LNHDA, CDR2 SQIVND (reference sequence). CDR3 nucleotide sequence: TGTGCCAGTACTCCAATGAGAGGCAATCAGCCCCAGCATTTT. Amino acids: CASTPMRGNQPQHF.

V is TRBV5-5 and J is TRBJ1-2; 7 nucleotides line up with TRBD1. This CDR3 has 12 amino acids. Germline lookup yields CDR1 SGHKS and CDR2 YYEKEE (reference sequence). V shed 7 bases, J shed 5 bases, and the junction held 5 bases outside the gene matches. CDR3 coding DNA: TGTGCCAGCGGAGAGGGGGCATATGGCTACACCTTC. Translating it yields CASGEGAYGYTF.

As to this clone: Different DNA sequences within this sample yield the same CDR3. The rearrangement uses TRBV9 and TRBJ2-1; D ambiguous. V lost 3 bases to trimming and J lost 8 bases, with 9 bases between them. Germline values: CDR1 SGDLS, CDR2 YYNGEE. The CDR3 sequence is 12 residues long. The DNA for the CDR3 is TGTGCCAGCAGCGCCCGGTTGGATGAGCAGTTCTTC. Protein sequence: CASSARLDEQFF.

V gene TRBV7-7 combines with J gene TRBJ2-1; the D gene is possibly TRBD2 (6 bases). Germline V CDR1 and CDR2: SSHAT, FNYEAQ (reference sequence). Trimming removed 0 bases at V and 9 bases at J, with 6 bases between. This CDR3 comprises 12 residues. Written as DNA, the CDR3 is TGTGCCAGCAGCTTAGCGGGGGGTGAGCAGTTCTTC. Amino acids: CASSLAGGEQFF.

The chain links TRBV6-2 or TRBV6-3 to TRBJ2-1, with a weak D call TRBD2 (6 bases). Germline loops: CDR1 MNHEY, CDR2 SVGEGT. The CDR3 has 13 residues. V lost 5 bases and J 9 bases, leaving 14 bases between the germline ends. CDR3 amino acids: CASSQSLAIEQFF. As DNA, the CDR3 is TGTGCCAGCAGTCAATCCCTAGCGATTGAGCAGTTCTTC.

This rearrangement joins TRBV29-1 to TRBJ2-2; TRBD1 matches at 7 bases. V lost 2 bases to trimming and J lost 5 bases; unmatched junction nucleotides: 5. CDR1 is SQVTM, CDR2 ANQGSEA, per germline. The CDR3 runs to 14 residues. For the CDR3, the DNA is TGCAGCGTTGAACCTGGGGACAGAACCGGGGAGCTGTTTTTT. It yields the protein CSVEPGDRTGELFF.

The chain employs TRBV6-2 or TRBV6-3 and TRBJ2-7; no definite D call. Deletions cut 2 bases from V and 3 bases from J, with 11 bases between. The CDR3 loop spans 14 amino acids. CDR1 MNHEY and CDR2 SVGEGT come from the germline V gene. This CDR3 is CASSYARKYYEQYF. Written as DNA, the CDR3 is TGTGCCAGCAGTTACGCCAGAAAATACTACGAGCAGTACTTC.

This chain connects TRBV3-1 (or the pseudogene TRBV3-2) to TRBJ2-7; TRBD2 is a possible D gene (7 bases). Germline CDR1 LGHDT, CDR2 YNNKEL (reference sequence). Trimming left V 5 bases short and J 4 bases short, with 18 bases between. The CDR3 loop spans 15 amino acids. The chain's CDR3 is CASSFRGGMGYEQYF. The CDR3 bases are TGTGCCAGCAGCTTTAGGGGGGGTATGGGATACGAGCAGTACTTC.

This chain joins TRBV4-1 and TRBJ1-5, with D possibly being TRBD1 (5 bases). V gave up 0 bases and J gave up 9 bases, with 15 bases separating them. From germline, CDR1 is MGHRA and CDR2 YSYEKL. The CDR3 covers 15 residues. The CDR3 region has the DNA TGCGCCAGCAGCCAAGATCCAGGGTCCACTGGGCCCCAGCATTTT. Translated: CASSQDPGSTGPQHF.